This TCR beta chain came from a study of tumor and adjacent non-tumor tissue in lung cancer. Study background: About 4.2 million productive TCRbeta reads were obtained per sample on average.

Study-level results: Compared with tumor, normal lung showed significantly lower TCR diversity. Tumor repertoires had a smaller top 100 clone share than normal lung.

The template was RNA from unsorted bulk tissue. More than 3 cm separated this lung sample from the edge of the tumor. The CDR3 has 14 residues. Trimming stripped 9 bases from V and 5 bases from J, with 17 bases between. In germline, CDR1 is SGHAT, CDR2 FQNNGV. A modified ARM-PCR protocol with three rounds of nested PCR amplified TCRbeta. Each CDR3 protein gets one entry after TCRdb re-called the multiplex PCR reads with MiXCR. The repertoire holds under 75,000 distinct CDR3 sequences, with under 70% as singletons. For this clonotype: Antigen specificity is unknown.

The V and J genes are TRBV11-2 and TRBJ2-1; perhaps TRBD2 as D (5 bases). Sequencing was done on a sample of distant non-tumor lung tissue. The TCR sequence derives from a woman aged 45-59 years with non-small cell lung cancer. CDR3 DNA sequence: TGTGCCAGGAGTTTCCTAGCCCAACACAATGAGCAGTTCTTC. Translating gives CARSFLAQHNEQFF.